Following are 24 T cell receptor beta chains from one sample sequenced in a study of T cells after yellow fever vaccination. TCRdb recomputed calls from the 5' RACE reads with MiXCR, one row per CDR3 protein. The sample yields about 26,000 distinct CDR3 sequences, approximately 4.5% seen once. The sequences come from PBMCs, either bulk or a sorted T-cell subset (CD4+, CD8+, memory, or dextramer-sorted; not recorded which), collected on the day of the yellow fever booster vaccination. These receptors all stem from a young man who received the YFV17D yellow fever vaccine.

This clonotype was observed at least ten times. J is TRBJ1-1 and V is TRBV2; maybe TRBD1 (5 bases). The length of the CDR3 is 14 residues. Trimming took 8 bases from V and 11 from J, leaving 24 bases between them. The germline V gene has CDR1 SNHLY and CDR2 FYNNEI. The DNA of the CDR3 is TGTGCCAGCGCTCTTCCGGGACGCCTGGTCCGGGCTTTCTTT. This translates into CASALPGRLVRAFF.

In its sample, this clonotype was seen many times. The chain employs TRBV7-2 and TRBJ2-2; no clear D gene. V dropped 3 bases and J dropped 5 bases, with 7 bases sitting between them. The CDR3 sequence is 13 residues long. From germline, CDR1 is SGHTA and CDR2 FQGNSA. CDR3 loop: CASSFLSTGELFF. The CDR3 region has the DNA TGTGCCAGCAGCTTCCTCTCTACCGGGGAGCTGTTTTTT.

There are many counts of this clonotype. V usage is TRBV5-4 and J usage is TRBJ2-7, with a tentative D call TRBD1 (6 bases). Trimming pared 4 bases from V and 6 bases from J, leaving 20 bases between. The germline gives CDR1 SGHNT, CDR2 YYREEE (reference sequence). The CDR3 contains 15 residues. The CDR3 region is CASSLGATNPGEQYF. In DNA, the CDR3 is TGTGCCAGCAGCCTGGGGGCGACGAATCCCGGCGAGCAGTACTTC.

Ten or more counts support this clonotype. CDR3 sequence reads: CASSPGGNSGANVLTF. The CDR3 coding sequence is TGTGCCAGCAGCCCCGGGGGGAACTCTGGGGCCAACGTCCTGACTTTC. The chain carries TRBV11-2 and TRBJ2-6, with 7 bases aligning to TRBD2. This CDR3 has 16 amino acids. Per germline, CDR1 SGHAT and CDR2 FQNNGV. Trimming took 5 bases from V and 0 from J; bases not matched to a gene: 4.

The chain joins TRBV20-1 to TRBJ1-5; D possibly corresponds to TRBD1 (5 bases). Germline CDR1 reads DFQATT; CDR2 reads SNEGSKA (reference sequence). The CDR3 is made up of 16 amino acids. Trimming cost V 3 bases and J 4 bases, with 19 bases left between them. The CDR3 bases are TGCAGTGCTAGTGAGGCAGGGTTGTTTTTGAATCAGCCCCAGCATTTT. Protein: CSASEAGLFLNQPQHF.

The V and J genes are TRBV5-4 and TRBJ2-7, with 10 positions matching TRBD2. The closer fit of TRBJ2-5 to the DNA end suggests the J call may be wrong. Per the germline V gene, CDR1 is SGHNT and CDR2 is YYREEE (reference sequence). The CDR3 extends over 15 amino acids. CDR3 sequence reads: CASSRTSGYKETQYF. In DNA form, the CDR3 reads TGTGCCAGCAGCCGGACTAGCGGATACAAAGAGACCCAGTACTTC.

This clonotype has more than one count but fewer than ten. The V gene is TRBV7-9, the J gene TRBJ2-1, with D possibly being TRBD1 (5 bases). V was pared by 2 bases and J by 10 bases, with 9 bases between. Germline V gene lookup returns CDR1 SEHNR and CDR2 FQNEAQ (reference sequence). The CDR3 extends over 12 amino acids. The CDR3, as DNA: TGTGCCAGCAGCTTAAGGGGCCCCGAGCAGTTCTTC. It specifies CASSLRGPEQFF. The full variable domain, completed using reference TRBV7-9 and TRBJ2-1, is DTGVSQNPRHKITKRGQNVTFRCDPISEHNRLYWYRQTLGQGPEFLTYFQNEAQLEKSRLLSDRFSAERPKGSFSTLEIQRTEQGDSAMYLCASSLRGPEQFFGPGTRLTVL.

In its sample, this clonotype was seen many times. The chain links TRBV7-3 to TRBJ1-1; D may be TRBD1 (6 bases). Germline lookup yields CDR1 SGHTA and CDR2 FQGTGA. Trimming left V 10 bases short and J 1 base short, with 13 bases between. This CDR3 has 13 residues. CDR3 sequence reads: CATARTANTEAFF. CDR3 nucleotide sequence: TGTGCCACCGCCCGGACAGCGAACACTGAAGCTTTCTTT.

V is TRBV19 and J is TRBJ1-1; 9 bases agree with TRBD1. There are 13 residues in the CDR3. J was trimmed by 1 base and V by 10 bases; bases with no gene match: 4. The germline V gene has CDR1 LNHDA and CDR2 SQIVND (reference sequence). The CDR3 reads CATATGGNTEAFF. CDR3 nucleotides: TGTGCCACTGCGACAGGGGGGAACACTGAAGCTTTCTTT.

This clonotype was picked up many times. The chain uses TRBV10-2 and TRBJ2-1, with TRBD2 as a possible D gene (7 bases). The CDR3 covers 15 residues. CDR1 and CDR2 from the germline V gene are WSHSY and SAAADI. V shed 4 bases and J shed 2 bases, with 12 bases lying between them. The CDR3 nucleotides are TGCGCCAGCAGTGTGGGGGGGCGACCCTACAATGAGCAGTTCTTC. As protein: CASSVGGRPYNEQFF.

This clonotype was counted many times. The rearrangement uses TRBV7-7 and TRBJ2-3, with D perhaps matching TRBD2 (5 bases). Germline loops: CDR1 SSHAT, CDR2 FNYEAQ (reference sequence). CDR3 size: 17 residues. V was trimmed by 1 base and J by 4 bases, leaving 18 bases between them. The CDR3 DNA sequence: TGTGCCAGCAGCTTAGGGGCTTTAGGGAGCGGCGCAGATACGCAGTATTTT. Residues: CASSLGALGSGADTQYF. Using reference TRBV7-7 and TRBJ2-3 for the parts outside the CDR3, the full variable domain is GAGVSQSPRYKVTKRGQDVTLRCDPISSHATLYWYQQALGQGPEFLTYFNYEAQPDKSGLPSDRFSAERPEGSISTLTIQRTEQRDSAMYRCASSLGALGSGADTQYFGPGTRLTVL.

This clonotype was seen repeatedly, ten times or more. The rearrangement joins TRBV5-1 to TRBJ2-1; D is tentatively TRBD1 or TRBD2 (6 bases each). The CDR3 is 14 amino acids. The germline V gene has CDR1 SGHRS and CDR2 YFSETQ. V was pared by 4 bases and J by 1 base, with 9 bases between. CDR3 nucleotides: TGCGCCAGCAGCGAGGGGGGTTCCTACAATGAGCAGTTCTTC. It is translated as CASSEGGSYNEQFF.

This clonotype was observed at least ten times. This chain joins TRBV5-1 and TRBJ1-2, with 7 bases that match TRBD1. J gave up 7 bases and V 4 bases, and 4 bases lay outside the gene matches. CDR3 length: 12 residues. The germline V gene encodes CDR1 SGHRS and CDR2 YFSETQ. CDR3 nucleotide sequence: TGCGCCAGCAGCGCCGACAGGGTTGGCTACACCTTC. Amino acids: CASSADRVGYTF.

This clonotype was counted at least ten times. The rearrangement uses TRBV4-3 and TRBJ2-5; the D is unclear. The V end lost 2 bases, the J end lost 6 bases, and 13 bases lay between the germline ends. The CDR3 totals 14 residues. Germline CDR1 is LGHNA and CDR2 is YSLEER. The CDR3 nucleotides are TGCGCCAGCAGCCAATCTTCAGATGGAAAGACCCAGTACTTC. Translating it yields CASSQSSDGKTQYF.

This clonotype was recorded many times. The V gene is TRBV20-1, the J gene TRBJ2-3; no clear D. Germline V CDR1 and CDR2: DFQATT, SNEGSKA (reference sequence). V was cut by 2 bases and J by 2 bases, with 5 bases left in between. This CDR3 is built from 12 residues. CDR3 sequence (DNA): TGCAGTGCTAGATCATACACAGATACGCAGTATTTT. Translating it yields CSARSYTDTQYF.

The chain recombines TRBV7-9 with TRBJ2-7; 7 positions match TRBD2. V shed 0 bases, J shed 6 bases, and the junction held 8 bases outside the gene matches. Germline V gene lookup returns CDR1 SEHNR and CDR2 FQNEAQ (reference sequence). The CDR3 runs to 15 residues. The CDR3 coding sequence is TGTGCCAGCAGCTTAGCCCCGGCGGGGGTCGGCGAGCAGTACTTC. It is translated as CASSLAPAGVGEQYF.

This clonotype was seen repeatedly, ten times or more. The J gene is TRBJ1-1, the V gene TRBV29-1; D call uncertain. The CDR3 runs 11 residues. Looked up from germline, CDR1 is SQVTM and CDR2 is ANQGSEA. Trimming left V 7 bases short and J 1 base short, with 7 bases between. The CDR3 region has the DNA TGCAGCGGCTCAGCGAACACTGAAGCTTTCTTT. It is translated as CSGSANTEAFF.

The chain combines TRBV12-3 or TRBV12-4 with TRBJ2-6; a possible D gene is TRBD1 (5 bases). This CDR3 spans 15 amino acids. Trimming removed 7 bases at V and 0 bases at J, with 10 bases between. CDR3 sequence reads: CASTDSSSGANVLTF. The CDR3 nucleotides read TGTGCCAGCACAGACAGCAGCTCTGGGGCCAACGTCCTGACTTTC.

Details on this clonotype: Relative to the germline gene, one junction end is altered; a read error may explain this. CDR3 protein: CSSSPGGSGGGYTF. For the CDR3, the DNA is TGTTCCAGCAGTCCGGGGGGTTCCGGGGGCGGCTACACCTTC. V is TRBV12-3 or TRBV12-4 and J is TRBJ1-2; possibly TRBD1 for D (6 bases). The CDR3 extends over 14 amino acids.

This chain links TRBV30 with TRBJ1-1; 7 bases map to TRBD1. V dropped 3 bases and J dropped 9; count of bases not matched to a gene: 7. From germline, CDR1 is GTSNPN and CDR2 SVGIG (reference sequence). The CDR3 contains 12 residues. In nucleotides, the CDR3 is TGTGCCTGGAGCGCGCAGGGGGGAAAAGCTTTCTTT. It encodes CAWSAQGGKAFF.

This clonotype occurred many times. It is unclear where the CDR3 begins or ends on the DNA, so no DNA is shown, and the CDR3 is as TCRdb lists it. V usage is TRBV21-1 and J usage is TRBJ2-7; the DNA was not compared with TRBD1, the D call given in the table. TRBV21-1 is tagged as a pseudogene. The CDR3 is 16 residues long, counting both termini. This CDR3 is CASSKLFGAGNYEQYV.

This clonotype was seen ten or more times. The genes are TRBV5-1 and TRBJ2-3; weak D call: TRBD1 (6 bases). The germline V gene has CDR1 SGHRS and CDR2 YFSETQ. This CDR3 contains 12 residues. Trimming cost V 3 bases and J 6 bases, with 8 bases left between them. This CDR3 is CASSYTGDTQYF. Here the CDR3 DNA reads TGCGCCAGCAGCTATACAGGGGATACGCAGTATTTT.

This clonotype was observed at least ten times. V usage is TRBV12-3 or TRBV12-4 and J usage is TRBJ1-5; 9 nucleotides line up with TRBD1. The CDR3 covers 14 residues. After removal of 8 bases from V and 2 bases from J, the junction contained 4 bases not matched to a gene. The CDR3 sequence is CASRRQGGNQPQHF. The CDR3 DNA reads as TGTGCCAGCCGACGACAGGGGGGCAATCAGCCCCAGCATTTT.

This clonotype has ten or more counts. V usage is TRBV20-1 and J usage is TRBJ1-2; D is unclear. The CDR3 loop spans 10 amino acids. Trimming stripped 6 bases from V and 8 bases from J, with 10 bases between. Germline lookup yields CDR1 DFQATT and CDR2 SNEGSKA (reference sequence). The CDR3, as DNA: TGCAGTGCAGGGAAGGAGGGCTACACCTTC. Amino acids: CSAGKEGYTF.